These T cell receptor beta chains were read from a single sample in a study of human T cells and chemical hapten exposure. TCRdb fed the RACE reads into MiXCR, producing one record per CDR3 protein. This sample has roughly 160,000 distinct CDR3 sequences, with more than 12% found just once. This sample comprised whole blood, obtained in connection with sensitization to the hapten diphenylcyclopropenone (DPC). The receptors were gathered from a woman under 40 with alopecia areata. Some clones in this sample may be carry-over from other donors' samples. CDR3s include the opening cysteine and the closing phenylalanine or tryptophan. A D gene is named only where the DNA matches it firmly. The size of a clone is reported for some rows only, either as once, few or many, or as a class for expanded clones.

j_gene: TRBJ1-6; d_gene: TRBD1; v_gene: TRBV4-1; abundance: NA; CDR3nt: TGCGCCAGCAGCACACGGACAGGGGATTCACCCCTCCACTTT; CDR3aa: CASSTRTGDSPLHF
j_gene: TRBJ1-1; d_gene: TRBD1; v_gene: TRBV29-1; abundance: many; CDR3nt: TGCAGCGCCCCGACCTCCGGGACAGTGGCTTTCTTT; CDR3aa: CSAPTSGTVAFF
j_gene: TRBJ2-7; d_gene: NA; v_gene: TRBV7-7; abundance: many; CDR3nt: TGTGCTAGCAGCTCCCCCGCCTACGAGCAGTACTTC; CDR3aa: CASSSPAYEQYF
j_gene: TRBJ2-1; d_gene: TRBD1; v_gene: TRBV24-1; abundance: many; CDR3nt: TGTGCCACCAGTGACCCTAAACCCGGACAGGGGGCTCACAATGAGCAGTTCTTC; CDR3aa: CATSDPKPGQGAHNEQFF
j_gene: TRBJ2-1; d_gene: NA; v_gene: TRBV12-3/TRBV12-4; abundance: few; CDR3nt: TGTGCCAGCAGCTCATTGACGGGTTACAATGAGCAGTTCTTC; CDR3aa: CASSSLTGYNEQFF
j_gene: TRBJ2-1; d_gene: TRBD2; v_gene: TRBV6-5; abundance: few; CDR3nt: TGTGCCAGCAGTTACTCCGCCTCTAGCGGGATCTACAATGAGCAGTTCTTC; CDR3aa: CASSYSASSGIYNEQFF
j_gene: TRBJ1-1; d_gene: TRBD1; v_gene: TRBV28; abundance: few; CDR3nt: TGTGCCAGCAGTTATATCAGGACAGGGGGCACTGAAGCTTTCTTT; CDR3aa: CASSYIRTGGTEAFF
j_gene: TRBJ1-6; d_gene: NA; v_gene: TRBV11-2; abundance: few; CDR3nt: TGTGCCAGCATGACGAACTCCTATAATTCACCCCTCCACTTT; CDR3aa: CASMTNSYNSPLHF
j_gene: TRBJ2-1; d_gene: NA; v_gene: TRBV9; abundance: NA; CDR3nt: TGTGCCAGCACCGTAGGGGGGAACTCCTACAATGAGCAGTTCTTC; CDR3aa: CASTVGGNSYNEQFF
j_gene: TRBJ2-1; d_gene: NA; v_gene: TRBV29-1; abundance: NA; CDR3nt: TGCAGCGCCCTAGGGGCAGTACACAATGAGCAGTTCTTC; CDR3aa: CSALGAVHNEQFF
j_gene: TRBJ1-2; d_gene: TRBD1; v_gene: TRBV28; abundance: NA; CDR3nt: TGTGCCAGCAGCCTGACAGGGGAGGACTATGGCTACACCTTC; CDR3aa: CASSLTGEDYGYTF
j_gene: TRBJ1-2; d_gene: NA; v_gene: TRBV19; abundance: few; CDR3nt: TGTGCCAGTAAGGACGGGCCCTATGGCTACACCTTC; CDR3aa: CASKDGPYGYTF
j_gene: TRBJ1-2; d_gene: NA; v_gene: TRBV29-1; abundance: few; CDR3nt: TGCAGCGTTTATGGGCCAGATGGCTACACCTTC; CDR3aa: CSVYGPDGYTF
j_gene: TRBJ1-5; d_gene: NA; v_gene: TRBV7-9; abundance: many; CDR3nt: TGTGCCAGCAGCCCCGACCGGCCAGCGACCCAGCATTTT; CDR3aa: CASSPDRPATQHF